This is a list of T cell receptor beta chains from one sample in a study of blood T cell repertoires in COVID-19. Assay used: immunoSEQ multiplex PCR; TCRdb lists only in-frame clones, some missing. The profile covers some 150,000 clones, with about nine tenths appearing a single time and 0.95% taken by the ten largest. The source material was peripheral blood. The receptors here all came from a woman between 50 and 59 years old with acute or convalescent COVID-19. Each CDR3 is given with its conserved first and last residue. Fields, in order: J gene, V gene, clone size, D gene, CDR3 DNA, CDR3 protein. The D gene is left open where the match is weak. The size entry is marked missing in some rows and otherwise reads once, few, many or a size class.

J: TRBJ1-2
V: TRBV27
size: NA
D: TRBD1
DNA: TGTGCCAGCAGTCCCTCCGGGACAGGATATGGCTACACCTTC
CDR3: CASSPSGTGYGYTF

J: TRBJ1-1
V: TRBV30
size: NA
D: NA
DNA: TGTGCCTGGGCTCCGGAGGTGAACACTGAAGCTTTCTTT
CDR3: CAWAPEVNTEAFF

J: TRBJ2-7
V: TRBV7-6
size: NA
D: NA
DNA: TGTGCCAGCAGCTTAGCACTAGCTCCCTACGAGCAGTACTTC
CDR3: CASSLALAPYEQYF

J: TRBJ2-6
V: TRBV6-2/TRBV6-3
size: once
D: TRBD2
DNA: TGTGCCAGCAGTACGGACAGGGGTGGACTAGCGGGAGTCTCTGGGGCCAACGTCCTGACTTTC
CDR3: CASSTDRGGLAGVSGANVLTF

J: TRBJ1-1
V: TRBV30
size: few
D: NA
DNA: TGTGCCTGGACCGGTCTCTTTGAAGCTTTCTTT
CDR3: CAWTGLFEAFF

J: TRBJ2-3
V: TRBV5-6
size: NA
D: TRBD2
DNA: TGTGCCAGCAGCTCGAGCGGGGCGGAATTCACAGATACGCAGTATTTT
CDR3: CASSSSGAEFTDTQYF

J: TRBJ1-2
V: TRBV2
size: NA
D: TRBD1
DNA: TGTGCCAGCAGTGGCTACAGGGGGTCTAACTATGGCTACACCTTC
CDR3: CASSGYRGSNYGYTF

J: TRBJ2-1
V: TRBV10-3
size: NA
D: NA
DNA: TGTGCCATGAGGAGTTTCGAGGGCGACTACAATGAGCAGTTCTTC
CDR3: CAMRSFEGDYNEQFF

J: TRBJ2-2
V: TRBV5-1
size: NA
D: NA
DNA: TGCGCCAGCAGCAGCGCAGGGGCCGGGGAGCTGTTTTTT
CDR3: CASSSAGAGELFF

J: TRBJ2-7
V: TRBV30
size: NA
D: TRBD1
DNA: TGTGCCTGCCAGACAGGGGGCTTGGAGCAGTACTTC
CDR3: CACQTGGLEQYF

J: TRBJ2-2
V: TRBV7-2
size: NA
D: NA
DNA: TGTGCCAGCAGCTTAGTCAGGGGGAACACCGGGGAGCTGTTTTTT
CDR3: CASSLVRGNTGELFF

J: TRBJ1-5
V: TRBV24-1
size: NA
D: NA
DNA: TGTGCCACCAGTGATGTGGACACCCCTCAGCCCCAGCATTTT
CDR3: CATSDVDTPQPQHF

J: TRBJ2-7
V: TRBV5-1
size: NA
D: NA
DNA: TGCGCCAGCAGTTCACCCAGTGACTTGTCCTACGAGCAGTACTTC
CDR3: CASSSPSDLSYEQYF

J: TRBJ2-3
V: TRBV5-1
size: NA
D: TRBD2
DNA: TGCGCCAGCAGCTGGCTCCAGGGAGGGGATAAGGATACGCAGTATTTT
CDR3: CASSWLQGGDKDTQYF

J: TRBJ2-1
V: TRBV6-1
size: NA
D: TRBD2
DNA: TGTGCCAGCAGTGAAGGGGGGGGCTCCTACAATGAGCAGTTCTTC
CDR3: CASSEGGGSYNEQFF

J: TRBJ1-1
V: TRBV29-1
size: NA
D: NA
DNA: TGCAGCGTTACCACTTGGGGGGGGAACACTGAAGCTTTCTTT
CDR3: CSVTTWGGNTEAFF

J: TRBJ2-2
V: TRBV11-2
size: NA
D: TRBD2
DNA: TGTGCCAGCAGCTTAAAAAGACTAGCGGGGGGGCCCACCGGGGAGCTGTTTTTT
CDR3: CASSLKRLAGGPTGELFF

J: TRBJ2-7
V: TRBV7-9
size: NA
D: TRBD2
DNA: TGTGCCAGCACCGGGGGGGACTCCTCGATCTACGAGCAGTACTTC
CDR3: CASTGGDSSIYEQYF

J: TRBJ1-1
V: TRBV29-1
size: NA
D: NA
DNA: TGCAGCACACGTGCCCGGGGAAGCAACACTGAAGCTTTCTTT
CDR3: CSTRARGSNTEAFF

J: TRBJ1-4
V: TRBV2
size: once
D: TRBD1
DNA: TGTGCCAGCAGTGAGGACAGGGGTCGTGAAAAACTGTTTTTT
CDR3: CASSEDRGREKLFF

J: TRBJ2-1
V: TRBV10-1
size: NA
D: TRBD1
DNA: TGCGCCAGCAGAGAGACAGGGTCCAATGAGCAGTTCTTC
CDR3: CASRETGSNEQFF

J: TRBJ2-3
V: TRBV7-8
size: NA
D: TRBD2
DNA: TGTGCCAGCAGCTTAGTGAGCGGGGGGGAGGCAGATACGCAGTATTTT
CDR3: CASSLVSGGEADTQYF

J: TRBJ1-3
V: TRBV28
size: NA
D: TRBD1
DNA: TGTGCCAGCAGTCTTCTTACCGGGACAGGGGGAAACACCATATATTTT
CDR3: CASSLLTGTGGNTIYF

J: TRBJ2-3
V: TRBV10-3
size: NA
D: NA
DNA: TGTGCCATCAGGACAGAGGCTAGCACAGATACGCAGTATTTT
CDR3: CAIRTEASTDTQYF

J: TRBJ2-2
V: TRBV7-3
size: NA
D: NA
DNA: TGTGCCAGCAGCTTAGGACACTCTGGGGCCGGGGAGCTGTTTTTT
CDR3: CASSLGHSGAGELFF

J: TRBJ2-7
V: TRBV6-6
size: NA
D: TRBD2
DNA: TGTGCCAGCAGTCCTCCGGGACTAGCGGGACTTTACGAGCAGTACTTC
CDR3: CASSPPGLAGLYEQYF

J: TRBJ2-1
V: TRBV19
size: NA
D: NA
DNA: TGTGCCAGTAGTAGACAGTACAATGAGCAGTTCTTC
CDR3: CASSRQYNEQFF

J: TRBJ2-1
V: TRBV29-1
size: NA
D: TRBD1
DNA: TGCAGCGTTCGCCCCCAGACAGGGTCTCATGAGCAGTTCTTC
CDR3: CSVRPQTGSHEQFF

J: TRBJ2-1
V: TRBV5-1
size: NA
D: NA
DNA: TGCGCCAGCAGCTCCGTCCTCACAGGGGCGGGGAATGAGCAGTTCTTC
CDR3: CASSSVLTGAGNEQFF

J: TRBJ2-3
V: TRBV5-5
size: NA
D: TRBD2
DNA: TGTGCCAGCGGACTAGCGGGAGGTGATACGCAGTATTTT
CDR3: CASGLAGGDTQYF

J: TRBJ2-7
V: TRBV6-5
size: few
D: NA
DNA: TGTGCCAGCAGTTGGGGGACAACGGTCTCCTACGAGCAGTACTTC
CDR3: CASSWGTTVSYEQYF

J: TRBJ1-5
V: TRBV19
size: NA
D: TRBD1
DNA: TGTGCCAGTAGTGTCGACAGGGGGCAAGATCAGCCCCAGCATTTT
CDR3: CASSVDRGQDQPQHF

J: TRBJ2-7
V: TRBV11-2
size: NA
D: TRBD2
DNA: TGTGCCAGCAAGACTGGGACTAGCGGGAGGGCCGGGGGCGAGCAGTACTTC
CDR3: CASKTGTSGRAGGEQYF

J: TRBJ1-1
V: TRBV6-1
size: NA
D: NA
DNA: TGTGCCAGCAGTGAGCAGGGAAGAACTGAAGCTTTCTTT
CDR3: CASSEQGRTEAFF

J: TRBJ1-2
V: TRBV30
size: few
D: TRBD1
DNA: TGTGCCTGGAGCCCCGGGACAGGAGGACACTATGGCTACACCTTC
CDR3: CAWSPGTGGHYGYTF

J: TRBJ1-3
V: TRBV7-3
size: NA
D: NA
DNA: TGTGCCAGCAGCGCGGTATTGGGAAACACCATATATTTT
CDR3: CASSAVLGNTIYF

J: TRBJ2-1
V: TRBV3-1/TRBV3-2
size: NA
D: NA
DNA: TGTGCCAGCAGCCAAGGGACCGGGACACCCTACAATGAGCAGTTCTTC
CDR3: CASSQGTGTPYNEQFF

J: TRBJ2-1
V: TRBV10-1
size: NA
D: NA
DNA: TGCGCCAGCAGTGAGGGGGGCACCCGCAATGAGCAGTTCTTC
CDR3: CASSEGGTRNEQFF

J: TRBJ2-3
V: TRBV29-1
size: NA
D: TRBD2
DNA: TGCAGCGTGGGCATAAGCGGGGGGGCCAGAGATACGCAGTATTTT
CDR3: CSVGISGGARDTQYF

J: TRBJ1-2
V: TRBV19
size: NA
D: NA
DNA: TGTGCCAGTAGTATAAGACCCGGAGACTATGGCTACACCTTC
CDR3: CASSIRPGDYGYTF

J: TRBJ1-1
V: TRBV6-2/TRBV6-3
size: NA
D: NA
DNA: TGTGCCAGCAGTTACGGTGCCTTGGGGGGCACTGAAGCTTTCTTT
CDR3: CASSYGALGGTEAFF

J: TRBJ2-3
V: TRBV5-1
size: NA
D: TRBD2
DNA: TGCGCCAGCAGCTTAGGGACTAGCGGGAGGCGTACGCAGTATTTT
CDR3: CASSLGTSGRRTQYF

J: TRBJ2-3
V: TRBV29-1
size: NA
D: NA
DNA: TGCAGCGTTGACTTGGCGGGTGGAGATACGCAGTATTTT
CDR3: CSVDLAGGDTQYF

J: TRBJ1-3
V: TRBV18
size: NA
D: NA
DNA: TGTGCCAGCCTAGGACTGAACTCTGGAAACACCATATATTTT
CDR3: CASLGLNSGNTIYF

J: TRBJ2-7
V: TRBV4-1
size: NA
D: NA
DNA: TGCGCCAGCAGCCTGGCAGGGAACTACGAGCAGTACTTC
CDR3: CASSLAGNYEQYF

J: TRBJ2-3
V: TRBV10-1
size: NA
D: NA
DNA: TGCGCCAGCAGTGACCGACTAAATACGCAGTATTTT
CDR3: CASSDRLNTQYF

J: TRBJ2-3
V: TRBV24-1
size: NA
D: NA
DNA: TGTGCCACCAGTGATCCGGGAGATACGCAGTATTTT
CDR3: CATSDPGDTQYF

J: TRBJ2-2
V: TRBV6-4
size: NA
D: NA
DNA: TGTGCCAGCAGACTCACGGGAAGTAACGCCGGGGAGCTGTTTTTT
CDR3: CASRLTGSNAGELFF